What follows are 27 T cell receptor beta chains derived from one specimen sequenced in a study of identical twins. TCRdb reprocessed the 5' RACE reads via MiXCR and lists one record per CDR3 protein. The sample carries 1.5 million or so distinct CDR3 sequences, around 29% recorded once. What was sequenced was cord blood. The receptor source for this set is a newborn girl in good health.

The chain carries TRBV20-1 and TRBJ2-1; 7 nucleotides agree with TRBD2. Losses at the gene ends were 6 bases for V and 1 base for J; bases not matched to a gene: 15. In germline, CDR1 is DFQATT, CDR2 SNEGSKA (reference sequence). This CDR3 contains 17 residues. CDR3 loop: CSAARPWGGSSYNEQFF. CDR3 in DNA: TGCAGTGCCGCGAGACCGTGGGGGGGTTCATCCTACAATGAGCAGTTCTTC.

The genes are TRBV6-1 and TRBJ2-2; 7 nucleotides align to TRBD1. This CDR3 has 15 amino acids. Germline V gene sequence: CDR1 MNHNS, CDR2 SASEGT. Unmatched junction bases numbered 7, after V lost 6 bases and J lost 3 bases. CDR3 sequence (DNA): TGTGCCAGCAGGACGGACAGGCCATACACCGGGGAGCTGTTTTTT. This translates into CASRTDRPYTGELFF.

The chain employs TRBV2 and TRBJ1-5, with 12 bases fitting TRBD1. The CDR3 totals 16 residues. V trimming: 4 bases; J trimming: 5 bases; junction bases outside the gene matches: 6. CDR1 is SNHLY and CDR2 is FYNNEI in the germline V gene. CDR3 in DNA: TGTGCCAGCAGTGGAGGGACAGGGGGCGGGTATCAGCCCCAGCATTTT. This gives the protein CASSGGTGGGYQPQHF. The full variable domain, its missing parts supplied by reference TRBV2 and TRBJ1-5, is EPEVTQTPSHQVTQMGQEVILRCVPISNHLYFYWYRQILGQKVEFLVSFYNNEISEKSEIFDDQFSVERPDGSNFTLKIRSTKLEDSAMYFCASSGGTGGGYQPQHFGDGTRLSIL.

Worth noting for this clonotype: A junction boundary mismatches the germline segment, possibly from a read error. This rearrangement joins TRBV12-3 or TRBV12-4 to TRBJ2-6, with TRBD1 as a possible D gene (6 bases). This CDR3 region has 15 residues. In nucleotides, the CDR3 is TGTGCCAGCAGTTCGGGACATGCTGGGGCCAGCGTCCTGACTTTC. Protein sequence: CASSSGHAGASVLTF.

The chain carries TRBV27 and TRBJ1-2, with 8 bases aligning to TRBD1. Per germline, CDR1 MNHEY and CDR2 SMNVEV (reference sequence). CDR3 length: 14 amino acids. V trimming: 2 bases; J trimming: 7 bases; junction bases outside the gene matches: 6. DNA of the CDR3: TGTGCCAGCAGTTTAACCAGGGGGCAGGGTGGCTACACCTTC. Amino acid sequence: CASSLTRGQGGYTF.

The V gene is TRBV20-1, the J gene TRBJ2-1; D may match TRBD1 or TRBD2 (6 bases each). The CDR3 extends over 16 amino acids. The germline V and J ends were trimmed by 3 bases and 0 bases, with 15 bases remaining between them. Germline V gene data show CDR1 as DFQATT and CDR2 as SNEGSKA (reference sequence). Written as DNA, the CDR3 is TGCAGTGCTAGCGGGGGCCTGAAAAGCTCCTACAATGAGCAGTTCTTC. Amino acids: CSASGGLKSSYNEQFF.

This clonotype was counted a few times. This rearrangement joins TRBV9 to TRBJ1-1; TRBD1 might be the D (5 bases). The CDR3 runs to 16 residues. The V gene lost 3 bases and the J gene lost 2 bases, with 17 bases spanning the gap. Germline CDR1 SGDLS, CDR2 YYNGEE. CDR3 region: CASSAPLAGDNTEAFF. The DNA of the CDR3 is TGTGCCAGCAGCGCCCCCCTGGCCGGGGACAACACTGAAGCTTTCTTT.

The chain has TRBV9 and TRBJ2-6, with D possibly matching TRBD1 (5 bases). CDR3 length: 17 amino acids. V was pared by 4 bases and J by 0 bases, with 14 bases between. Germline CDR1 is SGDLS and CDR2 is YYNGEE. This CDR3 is CASSHHLDSSGANVLTF. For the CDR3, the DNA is TGTGCCAGCAGCCACCATCTCGACAGCTCTGGGGCCAACGTCCTGACTTTC.

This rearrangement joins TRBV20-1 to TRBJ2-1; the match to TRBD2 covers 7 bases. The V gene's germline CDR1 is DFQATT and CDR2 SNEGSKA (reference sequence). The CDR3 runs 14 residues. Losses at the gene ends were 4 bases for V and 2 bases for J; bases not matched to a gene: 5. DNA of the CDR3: TGCAGTGCTACTGAAGCGGGGACCTACAATGAGCAGTTCTTC. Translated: CSATEAGTYNEQFF.

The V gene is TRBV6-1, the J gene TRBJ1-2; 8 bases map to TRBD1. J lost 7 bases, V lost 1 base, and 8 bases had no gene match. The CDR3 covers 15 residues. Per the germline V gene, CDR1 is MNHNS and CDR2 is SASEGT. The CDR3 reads CASSEGDRGPGGYTF. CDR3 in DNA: TGTGCCAGCAGTGAAGGAGACAGGGGTCCTGGTGGCTACACCTTC.

The CDR3 loop is CASSHLTGAGTGELFF. The CDR3 DNA sequence: TGTGCCAGCAGTCACCTGACAGGGGCGGGCACCGGGGAGCTGTTTTTT. The chain carries TRBV27 and TRBJ2-2; 8 positions agree with TRBD1. The germline V gene has CDR1 MNHEY and CDR2 SMNVEV (reference sequence). The CDR3 consists of 16 residues. V trimming: 5 bases; J trimming: 4 bases; junction bases outside the gene matches: 9.

As DNA, the CDR3 is TGCGCCAGCGCGGGACAGCGCAGCTCCTACAATGAGCAGTTCTTC. Protein: CASAGQRSSYNEQFF. The genes are TRBV5-1 and TRBJ2-1, with a weak D call TRBD1 (7 bases). Between the trimmed V and J ends, which lost 7 bases and 0 bases, there was a span of 14 bases. CDR3 size: 15 residues. Germline lookup yields CDR1 SGHRS and CDR2 YFSETQ. Based on the CDR3 plus reference TRBV5-1 and TRBJ2-1, the full variable domain is KAGVTQTPRYLIKTRGQQVTLSCSPISGHRSVSWYQQTPGQGLQFLFEYFSETQRNKGNFPGRFSGRQFSNSRSEMNVSTLELGDSALYLCASAGQRSSYNEQFFGPGTRLTVL.

The CDR3 protein is CASSEYRGLGSNQPQHF. The CDR3 bases are TGTGCCAGCAGTGAATATCGAGGGCTCGGGTCCAATCAGCCCCAGCATTTT. V gene TRBV6-1 combines with J gene TRBJ1-5; no firm D call. CDR3 length: 17 amino acids. The germline V gene has CDR1 MNHNS and CDR2 SASEGT. V was cut by 2 bases and J by 3 bases, with 17 bases left in between.

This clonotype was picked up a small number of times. The CDR3 sequence: CASSSFKRGGYEQYF. CDR3 coding DNA: TGCGCCAGCAGCTCGTTTAAACGGGGTGGGTACGAGCAGTACTTC. The V call is TRBV5-1, the J call TRBJ2-7, with D perhaps matching TRBD2 (5 bases). The germline gives CDR1 SGHRS, CDR2 YFSETQ. The CDR3 extends over 15 amino acids. The V gene lost 3 bases and the J gene lost 4 bases, with 17 bases spanning the gap.

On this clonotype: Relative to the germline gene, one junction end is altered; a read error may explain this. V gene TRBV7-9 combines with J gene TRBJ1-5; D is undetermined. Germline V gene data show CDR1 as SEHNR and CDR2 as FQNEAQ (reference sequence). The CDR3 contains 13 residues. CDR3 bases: TGTGCCAGGACATCTTATAGCAGTCAGCCCCAGCATTTT. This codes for CARTSYSSQPQHF.

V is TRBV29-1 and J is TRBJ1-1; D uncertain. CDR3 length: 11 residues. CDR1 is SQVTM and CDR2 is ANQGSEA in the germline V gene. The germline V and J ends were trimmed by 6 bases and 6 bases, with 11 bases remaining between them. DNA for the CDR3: TGCAGCGTGTTGACGAGCCCTGAAGCTTTCTTT. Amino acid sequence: CSVLTSPEAFF.

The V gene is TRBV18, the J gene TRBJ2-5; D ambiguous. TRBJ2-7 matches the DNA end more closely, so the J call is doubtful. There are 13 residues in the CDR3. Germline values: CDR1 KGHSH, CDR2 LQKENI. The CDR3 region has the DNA TGTGCCAGCTCACCGATTCCCTTCACCGAGCAGTACTTC. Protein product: CASSPIPFTEQYF.

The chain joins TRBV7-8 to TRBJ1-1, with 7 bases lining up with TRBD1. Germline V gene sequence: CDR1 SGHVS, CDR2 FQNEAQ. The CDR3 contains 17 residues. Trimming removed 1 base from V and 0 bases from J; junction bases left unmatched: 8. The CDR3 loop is CASSLGQGKNMNTEAFF. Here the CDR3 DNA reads TGTGCCAGCAGCTTAGGACAGGGAAAAAACATGAACACTGAAGCTTTCTTT.

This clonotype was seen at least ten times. Written as DNA, the CDR3 is TGCGCCAGCAGCTTGGATCGGGGAGCGGCAGATACGCAGTATTTT. This sequence encodes CASSLDRGAADTQYF. The J gene is TRBJ2-3, the V gene TRBV5-1, with TRBD2 as a possible D gene (5 bases). The CDR3 spans 15 residues. CDR1 SGHRS and CDR2 YFSETQ come from the germline V gene. V was shortened by 0 bases and J by 4 bases, with 12 bases between the two germline ends.

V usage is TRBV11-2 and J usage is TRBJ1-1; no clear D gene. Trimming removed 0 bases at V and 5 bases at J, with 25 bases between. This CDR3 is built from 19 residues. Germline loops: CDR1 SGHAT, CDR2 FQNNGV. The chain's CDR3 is CASSLEVNFFLTRTTEAFF. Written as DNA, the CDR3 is TGTGCCAGCAGCTTAGAGGTCAATTTCTTCTTGACCCGGACGACTGAAGCTTTCTTT.

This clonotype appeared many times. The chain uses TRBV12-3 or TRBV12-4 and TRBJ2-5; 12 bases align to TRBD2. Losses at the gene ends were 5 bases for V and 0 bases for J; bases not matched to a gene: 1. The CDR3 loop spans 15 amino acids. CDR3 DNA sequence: TGTGCCAGCAGTCGGACTAGCGGGAACCAAGAGACCCAGTACTTC. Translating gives CASSRTSGNQETQYF.

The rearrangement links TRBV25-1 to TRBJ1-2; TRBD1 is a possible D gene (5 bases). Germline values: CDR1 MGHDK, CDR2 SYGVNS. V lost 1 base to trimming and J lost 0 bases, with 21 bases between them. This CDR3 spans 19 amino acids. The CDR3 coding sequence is TGTGCCAGCAGTGAATCAGGAATCGGGGCCCCCATTTCTAACTATGGCTACACCTTC. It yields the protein CASSESGIGAPISNYGYTF.

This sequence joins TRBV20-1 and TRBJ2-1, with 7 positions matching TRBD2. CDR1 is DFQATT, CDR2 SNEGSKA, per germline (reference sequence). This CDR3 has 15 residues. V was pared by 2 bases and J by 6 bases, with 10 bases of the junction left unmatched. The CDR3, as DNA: TGCAGTGCTAGAAACCCTCGACTAGCAAGCAATGAGCAGTTCTTC. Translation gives CSARNPRLASNEQFF.

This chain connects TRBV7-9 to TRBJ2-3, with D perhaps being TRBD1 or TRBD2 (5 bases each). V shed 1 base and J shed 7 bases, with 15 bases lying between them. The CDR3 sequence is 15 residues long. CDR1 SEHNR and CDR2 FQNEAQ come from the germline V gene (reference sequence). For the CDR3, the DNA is TGTGCCAGCAGCTTAGGGGGAGTCAGGGAGCATACGCAGTATTTT. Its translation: CASSLGGVREHTQYF.

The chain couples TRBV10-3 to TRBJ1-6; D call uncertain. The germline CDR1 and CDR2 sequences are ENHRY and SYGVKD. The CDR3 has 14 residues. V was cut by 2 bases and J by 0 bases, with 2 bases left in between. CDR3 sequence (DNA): TGTGCCATCAGTGAGCTCTCCTATAATTCACCCCTCCACTTT. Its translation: CAISELSYNSPLHF.

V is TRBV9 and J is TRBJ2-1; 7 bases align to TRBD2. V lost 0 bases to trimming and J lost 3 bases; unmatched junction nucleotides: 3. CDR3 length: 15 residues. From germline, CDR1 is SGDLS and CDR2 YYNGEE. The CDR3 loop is CASSVGAGYYNEQFF. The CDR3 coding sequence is TGTGCCAGCAGCGTAGGAGCGGGGTACTACAATGAGCAGTTCTTC.

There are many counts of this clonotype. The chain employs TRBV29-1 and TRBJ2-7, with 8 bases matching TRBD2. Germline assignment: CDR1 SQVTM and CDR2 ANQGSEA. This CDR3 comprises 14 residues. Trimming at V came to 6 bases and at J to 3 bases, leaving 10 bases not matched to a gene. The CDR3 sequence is CSVWVSGLVYEQYF. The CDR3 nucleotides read TGCAGCGTGTGGGTGTCGGGACTAGTCTACGAGCAGTACTTC.